The present TCR beta chain was sequenced within a study of CD8 T cells in Susac syndrome. The V gene lost 4 bases and the J gene lost 2 bases, with 18 bases spanning the gap. Per germline, CDR1 LGHDT and CDR2 YNNKEL (reference sequence). The CDR3 length is 17 residues. The RNA, roughly 0.45 to 1 ug, was put through reverse transcription using random hexamers. TCRdb re-called the immunoSEQ multiplex PCR reads with MiXCR, one entry per CDR3 protein. The sample comprises around 81,000 distinct CDR3 sequences, approximately 93% of which are singletons, and approximately 0.9% rests with the top ten. The rearrangement uses TRBV3-1 and TRBJ2-1, with TRBD1 as a possible D gene (6 bases). Sequencing input: CD8+ T cells from PBMCs. This receptor was taken from a human donor with Susac syndrome. CDR3 residues: CASSLEGGGAPYNEQFF. CDR3 DNA: TGTGCCAGCAGCCTGGAAGGGGGTGGCGCTCCCTACAATGAGCAGTTCTTC.